These 8 T cell receptor beta chains share one sample of origin, sequenced in a study of T cell clonality in common variable immunodeficiency. This table comes from immunoSEQ multiplex PCR, and its TCRdb copy is limited to in-frame clones, with some not included. Observed in the sample are more than 55,000 clones, none of them singletons. Sequenced material: peripheral blood mononuclear cells. The receptors were gathered from a person aged 18 to 75 in good health.

This clone came up many times. The read falls 3 residues short of the CDR3 end, and the missing part is taken from the germline J gene. The rearrangement links TRBV5-4 to TRBJ2-6, with TRBD1 matching 8 bases. Germline-derived CDR1 and CDR2 are SGHNT and YYREEE (reference sequence). V was clipped by 5 bases and J by 2 bases; unmatched bases: 3. The CDR3 covers 15 residues. The covered CDR3 bases are TGTGCCAGCAGGGACAGGGCCACTGGGGCCAACGTC. It is translated as CASRDRATGANV. The CDR3 in its entirety is CASRDRATGANVLTF.

This clone showed up many times. The read gets to within 3 residues of the CDR3 end, and the germline J gene fills in the rest. V is TRBV20-1 and J is TRBJ1-5; a possible D gene is TRBD1 (6 bases). The CDR3 consists of 13 residues. Trimming left V 7 bases short and J 3 bases short, with 13 bases between. CDR1 DFQATT and CDR2 SNEGSKA come from the germline V gene (reference sequence). The CDR3 protein is CSGTRGLNQPQHF. The CDR3 DNA, read in part, is TGCAGTGGTACCAGGGGCCTCAATCAGCCC.

The sample holds many counts of this clone. The CDR3 end falls 3 residues outside the read, so it is completed with the germline J gene. The V and J genes are TRBV6-2 or TRBV6-3 and TRBJ2-5, with D perhaps matching TRBD2 (6 bases). The CDR3 has 17 residues. The ends were cut back, 3 bases at V and 5 bases at J, with 22 bases in the middle. CDR1 and CDR2 from the germline V gene are MNHEY and SVGEGT. The CDR3 reads CASSYNSGGAQRETQYF. CDR3 bases read: TGTGCCAGCAGTTATAACTCCGGCGGGGCTCAAAGGGAGACC.

In this sample, this clone turned up many times. The CDR3 goes on 3 residues after the read ends, and that part is filled in from the germline J gene. V is TRBV19 and J is TRBJ2-7; 11 nucleotides line up with TRBD1. This CDR3 contains 15 residues. The germline V gene encodes CDR1 LNHDA and CDR2 SQIVND (reference sequence). Unmatched junction bases numbered 3, after V lost 3 bases and J lost 2 bases. The CDR3 reads CASSIRTGGAYEQYF. Partial CDR3 DNA: TGTGCCAGTAGTATTAGGACAGGGGGCGCCTACGAG.

This clone was observed at least ten times. Sequencing ends 3 residues short of the CDR3 end; the germline J gene provides the rest. Other nucleotide sequences in the sample specify the same CDR3. This chain joins TRBV2 and TRBJ1-2, with TRBD1 as a possible D gene (6 bases). Germline V gene data show CDR1 as SNHLY and CDR2 as FYNNEI. The CDR3 is 13 amino acids. The CDR3 reads CASSESPTGGYTF. The covered CDR3 bases are TGTGCCAGCAGTGAATCCCCGACAGGCGGC.

This clone has ten or more counts. The CDR3 end lies 3 residues beyond the end of the read and is filled in from the germline J gene. This chain connects TRBV19 to TRBJ2-6; D remains ambiguous. V lost 3 bases, J lost 4 bases, and 10 bases lay in between. This CDR3 comprises 15 residues. Germline loops: CDR1 LNHDA, CDR2 SQIVND (reference sequence). CDR3 protein: CASSIEGAGANVLTF. The CDR3 bases that were read are TGTGCCAGTAGTATTGAAGGTGCAGGGGCCAACGTC.

This clone appeared many times. The DNA ends 3 residues before the CDR3 does, and the rest of the CDR3 is filled in from the germline J gene. The rearrangement joins TRBV14 to TRBJ2-1, with D hard to call. Germline V CDR1 and CDR2: SGHDN, FVKESK. The CDR3 consists of 15 residues. The V end was cut by 1 base, the J end by 4 bases, with 11 bases between. CDR3 bases read: TGTGCCAGCAGCCAAGGTGACTCCGGATACAATGAG. Translated, it gives CASSQGDSGYNE. The CDR3 in full is CASSQGDSGYNEQFF.

Ten or more counts support this clone. With the read ending 3 residues before the CDR3 end, the germline J gene is used to fill in that end. This rearrangement joins TRBV6-2 or TRBV6-3 to TRBJ2-7; D is possibly TRBD1 (6 bases). Trimming left V 7 bases short and J 0 bases short, with 13 bases between. Per the germline V gene, CDR1 is MNHEY and CDR2 is SVGEGT. The CDR3 has 14 residues. The CDR3 sequence is CASIRGGSSYEQYF. The part of the CDR3 DNA that was read is TGTGCCAGCATCAGGGGCGGAAGCTCCTACGAG.